The following is a T cell receptor (beta chain) sequence with its context. Study processing details: Counts of nucleated cells, estimated from reference gene primer amplification, were obtained. Measured with immunoSEQ multiplex PCR; TCRdb has only the in-frame clones, and not every one. V and J calls and clone size are copied from that table; D and trimming were computed from the DNA. This table holds about 200,000 clones, around 82% found once. Per germline, CDR1 ENHRY and CDR2 SYGVKD. V lost 3 bases and J 0 bases, leaving 9 bases between the germline ends. The CDR3 contains 14 residues. This specimen belongs to a study of blood T cell repertoires in COVID-19. Across the whole study: Sources were T cells, B-cell-depleted T cells, or PBMCs; the material itself was cDNA or gDNA.

The sequence derives from a woman aged 70-85 years with acute or convalescent COVID-19. V gene TRBV10-3 combines with J gene TRBJ2-7, with D possibly matching TRBD1 (5 bases). Sequenced: peripheral blood. The CDR3 DNA reads as TGTGCCATCAGTGATTTCGACAGCTCCTACGAGCAGTACTTC. It codes for CAISDFDSSYEQYF.